The clone carrying this T cell receptor (beta chain) was picked up many times. The antigen is undetermined. The sample is drawn from a study of T cells in Graves' hyperthyroidism and ophthalmopathy. Overall study findings and caveats: A 13 V-J signature model discriminated ophthalmopathy versus stable hyperthyroidism.

There were TCR beta CDR3 regions amplified from RNA transcripts. With the HTBI primer set, the TCR CDR3 went through a first round of RT-PCR. One entry per CDR3 protein, called by TCRdb with MiXCR from the multiplex PCR reads. The profile covers 270,000 or so distinct CDR3 sequences, with roughly 15% appearing a single time and 30% to 35% taken by the ten largest. Every diagnosis used clinical symptoms, serum thyroxine and TRAb, thyroid ultrasound and orbital computed tomography. Germline V gene lookup returns CDR1 ENHRY and CDR2 SYGVKD. The V and J ends lost 2 bases and 0 bases respectively, with 8 bases between them. The CDR3 runs 16 residues.

This chain connects TRBV10-3 to TRBJ2-6; the D is unclear. This clonotype was sampled from a woman in her fifties or sixties with Graves' hyperthyroidism that later progressed to Graves' ophthalmopathy. The sample consisted of blood. The DNA of the CDR3 is TGTGCCATCAGTGAGGGACGGTTCTCTGGGGCCAACGTCCTGACTTTC. It specifies CAISEGRFSGANVLTF.